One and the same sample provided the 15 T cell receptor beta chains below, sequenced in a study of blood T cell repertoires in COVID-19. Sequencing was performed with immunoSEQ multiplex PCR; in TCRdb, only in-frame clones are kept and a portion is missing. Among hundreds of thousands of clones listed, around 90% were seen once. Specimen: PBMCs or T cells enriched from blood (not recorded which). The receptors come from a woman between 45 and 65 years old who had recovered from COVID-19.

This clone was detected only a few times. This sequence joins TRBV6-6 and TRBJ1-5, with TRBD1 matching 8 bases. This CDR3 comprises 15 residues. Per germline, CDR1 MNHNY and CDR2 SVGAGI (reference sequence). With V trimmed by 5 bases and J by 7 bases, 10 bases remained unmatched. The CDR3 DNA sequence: TGTGCCAGCAGTCCACAGGGGGGGGGCCAACAGCCCCAGCATTTT. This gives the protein CASSPQGGGQQPQHF.

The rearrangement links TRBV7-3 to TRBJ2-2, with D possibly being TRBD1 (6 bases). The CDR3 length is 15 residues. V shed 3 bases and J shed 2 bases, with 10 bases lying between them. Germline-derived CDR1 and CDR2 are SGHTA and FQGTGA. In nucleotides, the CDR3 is TGTGCCAGCAGCTTTCAGGGGACCAACACCGGGGAGCTGTTTTTT. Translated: CASSFQGTNTGELFF.

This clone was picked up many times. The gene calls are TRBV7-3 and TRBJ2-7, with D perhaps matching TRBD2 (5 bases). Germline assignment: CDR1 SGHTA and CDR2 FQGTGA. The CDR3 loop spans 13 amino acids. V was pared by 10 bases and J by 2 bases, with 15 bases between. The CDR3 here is CATRGRLPYEQYF. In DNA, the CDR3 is TGTGCCACCCGAGGGCGGCTCCCCTACGAGCAGTACTTC.

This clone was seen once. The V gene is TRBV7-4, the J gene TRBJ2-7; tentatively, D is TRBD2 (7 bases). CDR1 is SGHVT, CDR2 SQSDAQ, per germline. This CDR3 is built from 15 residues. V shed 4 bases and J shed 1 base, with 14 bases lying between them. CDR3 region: CASSSSGTCSYEQYF. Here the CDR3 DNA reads TGTGCCAGCAGCTCCAGCGGGACATGTTCCTACGAGCAGTACTTC.

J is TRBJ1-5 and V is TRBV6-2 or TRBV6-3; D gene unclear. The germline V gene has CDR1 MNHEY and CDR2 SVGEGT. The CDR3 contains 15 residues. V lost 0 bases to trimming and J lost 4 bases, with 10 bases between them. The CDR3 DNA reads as TGTGCCAGCAGTTACTCGAGGGAAATAAATCAGCCCCAGCATTTT. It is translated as CASSYSREINQPQHF.

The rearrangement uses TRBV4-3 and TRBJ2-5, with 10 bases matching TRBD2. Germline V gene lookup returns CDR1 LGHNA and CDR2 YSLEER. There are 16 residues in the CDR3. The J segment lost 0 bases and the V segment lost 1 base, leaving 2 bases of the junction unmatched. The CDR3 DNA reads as TGCGCCAGCAGCCAAGGGACTAGCGGCTACCAAGAGACCCAGTACTTC. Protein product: CASSQGTSGYQETQYF.

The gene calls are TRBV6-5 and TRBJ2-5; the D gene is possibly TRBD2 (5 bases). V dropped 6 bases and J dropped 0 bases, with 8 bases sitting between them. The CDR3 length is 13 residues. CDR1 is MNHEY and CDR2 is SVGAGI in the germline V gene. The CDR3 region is CASSWTYQETQYF. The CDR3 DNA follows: TGTGCCAGCAGCTGGACTTACCAAGAGACCCAGTACTTC.

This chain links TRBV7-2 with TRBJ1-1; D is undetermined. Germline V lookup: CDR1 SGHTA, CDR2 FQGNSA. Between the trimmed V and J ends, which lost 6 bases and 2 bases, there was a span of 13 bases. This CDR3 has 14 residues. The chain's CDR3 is CASRPERVNTEAFF. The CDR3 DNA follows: TGTGCCAGCAGGCCCGAGAGGGTTAACACTGAAGCTTTCTTT.

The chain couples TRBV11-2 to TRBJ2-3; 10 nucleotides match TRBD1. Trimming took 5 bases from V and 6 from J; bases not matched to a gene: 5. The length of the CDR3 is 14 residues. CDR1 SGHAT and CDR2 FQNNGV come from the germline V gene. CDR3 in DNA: TGTGCCAGCAGCGCGGGACAGGGGTTGGATACGCAGTATTTT. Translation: CASSAGQGLDTQYF.

The CDR3 loop is CASSPTGSSGNTIYF. Written as DNA, the CDR3 is TGTGCCAGCAGCCCTACAGGGAGCTCTGGAAACACCATATATTTT. V and J are TRBV7-9 and TRBJ1-3, with D perhaps TRBD1 (6 bases). The CDR3 runs 15 residues. The V and J ends lost 5 bases and 0 bases respectively, with 11 bases between them. The germline V gene has CDR1 SEHNR and CDR2 FQNEAQ (reference sequence).

The CDR3 sequence: CASSPHPAGLPVGELFF. The CDR3 DNA reads TGTGCCAGCAGTCCCCACCCGGCGGGACTACCAGTCGGGGAGCTGTTTTTT. The J gene is TRBJ2-2, the V gene TRBV6-2 or TRBV6-3; TRBD2 matches 7 bases. V gave up 5 bases and J gave up 7 bases; unmatched junction bases: 16. CDR1 is MNHEY, CDR2 SVGEGT, per germline. This CDR3 contains 17 residues.

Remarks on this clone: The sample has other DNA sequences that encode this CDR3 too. The CDR3 nucleotides are TGTGCCAGCAGTTACTCGAACGGCGGAAATCAGCCCCAGCATTTT. Protein sequence: CASSYSNGGNQPQHF. The chain couples TRBV6-5 to TRBJ1-5; D is undetermined. Germline loops: CDR1 MNHEY, CDR2 SVGAGI. V was trimmed by 0 bases and J by 4 bases, leaving 10 bases between them. This CDR3 contains 15 residues.

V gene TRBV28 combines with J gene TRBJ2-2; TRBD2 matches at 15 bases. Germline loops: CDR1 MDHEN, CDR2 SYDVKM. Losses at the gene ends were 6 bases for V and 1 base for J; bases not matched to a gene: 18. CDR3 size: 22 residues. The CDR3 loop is CASSYPTSRTSGRARNTGELFF. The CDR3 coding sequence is TGTGCCAGCAGCTATCCCACCTCCAGGACTAGCGGGAGGGCCCGGAACACCGGGGAGCTGTTTTTT.

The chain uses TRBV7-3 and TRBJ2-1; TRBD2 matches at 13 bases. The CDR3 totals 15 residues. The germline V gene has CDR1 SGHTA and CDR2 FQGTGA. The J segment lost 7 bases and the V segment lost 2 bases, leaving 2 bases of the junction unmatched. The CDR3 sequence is CASSLGLAGENEQFF. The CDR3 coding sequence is TGTGCCAGCAGCTTAGGACTAGCGGGAGAAAATGAGCAGTTCTTC.

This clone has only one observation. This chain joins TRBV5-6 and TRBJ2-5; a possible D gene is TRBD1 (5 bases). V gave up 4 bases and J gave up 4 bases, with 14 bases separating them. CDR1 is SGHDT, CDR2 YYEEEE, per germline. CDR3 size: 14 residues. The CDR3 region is CASSHSGWRETQYF. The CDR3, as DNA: TGTGCCAGCAGCCACTCAGGGTGGAGAGAGACCCAGTACTTC.